Listed below are T cell receptor beta chains from one sample, sequenced in a study of cytomegalovirus exposure and HLA in healthy donors. Sequencing was performed with immunoSEQ multiplex PCR; in TCRdb, only in-frame clones are kept and a portion is missing. The sample records tens of thousands of clones, around two thirds being singletons. The sample comprised PBMCs. These receptors all come from a woman aged 45-65 years in good health and CMV-seropositive. Each CDR3 is given with its conserved first and last residue. Fields, in order: V gene, clone size, D gene, J gene, CDR3 protein, CDR3 DNA. D genes are given only for firm matches. Size is stated for part of the rows, as once, few or many counts, or as a class when the clone is expanded.

V gene: TRBV27
clone size: -
D gene: TRBD1
J gene: TRBJ1-2
CDR3 protein: CASSAGQPTYGYTF
CDR3 DNA: TGTGCCAGCAGTGCGGGACAGCCTACCTATGGCTACACCTTC

V gene: TRBV5-1
clone size: -
D gene: -
J gene: TRBJ2-7
CDR3 protein: CASSTYYEQYF
CDR3 DNA: TGCGCCAGCAGCACTTACTACGAGCAGTACTTC

V gene: TRBV7-2
clone size: few
D gene: -
J gene: TRBJ2-5
CDR3 protein: CASSETSIKETQYF
CDR3 DNA: TGTGCCAGCAGCGAGACTAGTATTAAGGAGACCCAGTACTTC

V gene: TRBV6-5
clone size: -
D gene: TRBD1
J gene: TRBJ2-5
CDR3 protein: CASSLLGQGKETQYF
CDR3 DNA: TGTGCCAGCAGTCTTTTGGGACAGGGGAAAGAGACCCAGTACTTC

V gene: TRBV5-5
clone size: -
D gene: TRBD1
J gene: TRBJ1-6
CDR3 protein: CASSFNRVQGGSPLHF
CDR3 DNA: TGTGCCAGCAGCTTCAACCGGGTGCAGGGGGGTTCACCCCTCCACTTT

V gene: TRBV6-5
clone size: -
D gene: TRBD1
J gene: TRBJ1-6
CDR3 protein: CASSYSRDSSSPLHF
CDR3 DNA: TGTGCCAGCAGTTACTCCCGGGACAGTTCTTCACCCCTCCACTTT

V gene: TRBV9
clone size: -
D gene: -
J gene: TRBJ2-1
CDR3 protein: CASSPDRENEQFF
CDR3 DNA: TGTGCCAGCAGCCCTGATCGGGAAAATGAGCAGTTCTTC

V gene: TRBV27
clone size: -
D gene: -
J gene: TRBJ2-1
CDR3 protein: CASSLVSSSYNEQFF
CDR3 DNA: TGTGCCAGCAGTTTAGTGTCTAGCTCCTACAATGAGCAGTTCTTC

V gene: TRBV19
clone size: -
D gene: TRBD1
J gene: TRBJ2-5
CDR3 protein: CASSNDRGEETQYF
CDR3 DNA: TGTGCCAGTAGTAACGACAGGGGGGAAGAGACCCAGTACTTC

V gene: TRBV6-5
clone size: few
D gene: TRBD1
J gene: TRBJ1-2
CDR3 protein: CASSQGQGHGYTF
CDR3 DNA: TGTGCCAGCAGCCAGGGACAGGGACATGGCTACACCTTC

V gene: TRBV27
clone size: -
D gene: TRBD2
J gene: TRBJ2-3
CDR3 protein: CASSRRLAGLTDTQYF
CDR3 DNA: TGTGCCAGCAGTAGAAGACTAGCGGGGCTCACAGATACGCAGTATTTT

V gene: TRBV4-1
clone size: few
D gene: TRBD1
J gene: TRBJ1-1
CDR3 protein: CASSHIGQGKNTEAFF
CDR3 DNA: TGCGCCAGCAGCCATATAGGACAGGGGAAGAACACTGAAGCTTTCTTT

V gene: TRBV5-1
clone size: few
D gene: TRBD2
J gene: TRBJ2-1
CDR3 protein: CASSPLAGGYNEQFF
CDR3 DNA: TGCGCCAGCAGCCCTCTAGCGGGGGGGTACAATGAGCAGTTCTTC

V gene: TRBV27
clone size: -
D gene: TRBD1
J gene: TRBJ1-5
CDR3 protein: CASSPINRGPEGPNQPQHF
CDR3 DNA: TGTGCCAGCAGTCCAATTAACAGGGGGCCCGAGGGTCCCAATCAGCCCCAGCATTTT

V gene: TRBV19
clone size: -
D gene: -
J gene: TRBJ2-7
CDR3 protein: CASSRMEGSSTYEQYF
CDR3 DNA: TGTGCCAGTAGTAGAATGGAGGGGTCCTCAACCTACGAGCAGTACTTC

V gene: TRBV5-1
clone size: -
D gene: -
J gene: TRBJ1-1
CDR3 protein: CASRASDLSGEAFF
CDR3 DNA: TGCGCCAGCAGAGCCTCAGACCTGAGCGGTGAAGCTTTCTTT

V gene: TRBV4-1
clone size: once
D gene: TRBD2
J gene: TRBJ2-7
CDR3 protein: CASSNSGAGYEQYF
CDR3 DNA: TGCGCCAGCAGCAACAGCGGGGCCGGCTACGAGCAGTACTTC

V gene: TRBV7-3
clone size: -
D gene: TRBD2
J gene: TRBJ2-2
CDR3 protein: CASSLAGVNTGELFF
CDR3 DNA: TGTGCCAGCAGCTTAGCGGGGGTCAACACCGGGGAGCTGTTTTTT

V gene: TRBV7-6
clone size: few
D gene: -
J gene: TRBJ1-1
CDR3 protein: CASSLGSEAFF
CDR3 DNA: TGTGCCAGCAGCTTAGGGAGTGAAGCTTTCTTT